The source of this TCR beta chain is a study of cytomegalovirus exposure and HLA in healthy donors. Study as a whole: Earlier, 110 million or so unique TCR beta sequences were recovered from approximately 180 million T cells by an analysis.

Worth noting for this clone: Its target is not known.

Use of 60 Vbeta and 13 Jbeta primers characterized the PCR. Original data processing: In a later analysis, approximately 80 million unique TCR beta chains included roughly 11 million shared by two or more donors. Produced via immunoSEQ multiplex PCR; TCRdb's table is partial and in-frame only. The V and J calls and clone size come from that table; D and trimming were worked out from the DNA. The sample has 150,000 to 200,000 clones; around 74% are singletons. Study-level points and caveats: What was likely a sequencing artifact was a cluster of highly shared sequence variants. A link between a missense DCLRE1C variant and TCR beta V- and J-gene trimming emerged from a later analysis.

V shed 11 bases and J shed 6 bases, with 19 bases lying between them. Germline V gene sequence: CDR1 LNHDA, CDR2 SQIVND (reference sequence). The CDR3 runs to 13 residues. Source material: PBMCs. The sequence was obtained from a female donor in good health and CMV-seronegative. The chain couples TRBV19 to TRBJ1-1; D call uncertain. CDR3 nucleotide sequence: TGTGCCGCTAAGGACGGCGGACTTGCTGAAGCTTTCTTT. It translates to CAAKDGGLAEAFF.